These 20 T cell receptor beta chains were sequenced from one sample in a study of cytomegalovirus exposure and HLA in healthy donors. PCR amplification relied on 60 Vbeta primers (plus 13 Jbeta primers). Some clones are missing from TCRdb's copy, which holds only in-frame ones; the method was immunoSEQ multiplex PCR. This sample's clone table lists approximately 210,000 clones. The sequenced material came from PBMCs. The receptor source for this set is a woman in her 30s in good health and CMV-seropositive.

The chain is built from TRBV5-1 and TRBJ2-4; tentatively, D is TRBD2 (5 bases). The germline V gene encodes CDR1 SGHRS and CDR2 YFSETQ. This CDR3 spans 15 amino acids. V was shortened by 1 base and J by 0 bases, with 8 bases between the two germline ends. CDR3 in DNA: TGCGCCAGCAGCTTGCCGGGAATAGCCAAAAACATTCAGTACTTC. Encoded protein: CASSLPGIAKNIQYF.

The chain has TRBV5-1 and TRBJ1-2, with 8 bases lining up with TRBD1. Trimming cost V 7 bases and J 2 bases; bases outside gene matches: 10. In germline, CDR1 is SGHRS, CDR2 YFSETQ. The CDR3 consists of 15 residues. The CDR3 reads CASSRTGGENYGYTF. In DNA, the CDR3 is TGCGCCAGCTCTCGAACAGGGGGTGAGAACTATGGCTACACCTTC.

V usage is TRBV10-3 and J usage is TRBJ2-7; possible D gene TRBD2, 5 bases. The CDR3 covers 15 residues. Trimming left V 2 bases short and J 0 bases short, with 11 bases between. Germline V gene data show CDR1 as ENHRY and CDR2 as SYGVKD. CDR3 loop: CAISEMEAGSYEQYF. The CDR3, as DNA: TGTGCCATCAGTGAGATGGAGGCGGGCTCCTACGAGCAGTACTTC.

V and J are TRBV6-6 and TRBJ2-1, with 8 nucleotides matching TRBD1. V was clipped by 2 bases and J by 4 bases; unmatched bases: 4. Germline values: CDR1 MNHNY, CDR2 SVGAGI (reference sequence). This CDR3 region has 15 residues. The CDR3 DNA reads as TGTGCCAGCAGTTACGGGACAGGCCTTTACAATGAGCAGTTCTTC. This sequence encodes CASSYGTGLYNEQFF.

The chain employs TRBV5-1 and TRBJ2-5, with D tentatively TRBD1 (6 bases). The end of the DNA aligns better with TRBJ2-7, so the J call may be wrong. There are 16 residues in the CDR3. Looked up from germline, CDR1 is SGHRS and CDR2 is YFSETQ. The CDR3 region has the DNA TGCGCCAGCAGCTTGGGGGGGCAAGGAGATACCTACGAGCAGTACTTC. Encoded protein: CASSLGGQGDTYEQYF.

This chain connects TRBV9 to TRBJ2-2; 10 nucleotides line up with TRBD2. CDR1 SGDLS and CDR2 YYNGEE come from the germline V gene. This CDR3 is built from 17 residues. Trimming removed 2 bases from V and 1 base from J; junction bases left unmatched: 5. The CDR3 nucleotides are TGTGCCAGCAGCGTCTCAATAGCGGGGGGGAACACCGGGGAGCTGTTTTTT. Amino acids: CASSVSIAGGNTGELFF.

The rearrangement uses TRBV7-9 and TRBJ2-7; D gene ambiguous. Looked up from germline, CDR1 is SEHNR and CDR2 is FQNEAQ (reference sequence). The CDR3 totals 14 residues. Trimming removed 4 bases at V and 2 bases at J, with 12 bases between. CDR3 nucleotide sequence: TGTGCCAGCAGCTCGAGAAACAGAACCTACGAGCAGTACTTC. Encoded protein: CASSSRNRTYEQYF.

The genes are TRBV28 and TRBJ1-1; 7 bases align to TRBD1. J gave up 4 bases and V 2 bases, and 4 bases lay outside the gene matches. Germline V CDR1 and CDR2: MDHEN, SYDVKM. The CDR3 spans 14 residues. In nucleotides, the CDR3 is TGTGCCAGCAGTTTAGACAGGGAAGGCACTGAAGCTTTCTTT. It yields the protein CASSLDREGTEAFF. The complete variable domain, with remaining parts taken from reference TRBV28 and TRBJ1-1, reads DVKVTQSSRYLVKRTGEKVFLECVQDMDHENMFWYRQDPGLGLRLIYFSYDVKMKEKGDIPEGYSVSREKKERFSLILESASTNQTSMYLCASSLDREGTEAFFGQGTRLTVV.

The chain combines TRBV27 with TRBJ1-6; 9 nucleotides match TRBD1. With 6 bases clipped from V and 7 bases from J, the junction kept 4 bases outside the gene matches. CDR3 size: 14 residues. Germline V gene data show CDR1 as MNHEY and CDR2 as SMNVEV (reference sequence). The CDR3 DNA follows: TGTGCCAGCAGGAGGGACAGGGCGAATTCACCCCTCCACTTT. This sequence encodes CASRRDRANSPLHF.

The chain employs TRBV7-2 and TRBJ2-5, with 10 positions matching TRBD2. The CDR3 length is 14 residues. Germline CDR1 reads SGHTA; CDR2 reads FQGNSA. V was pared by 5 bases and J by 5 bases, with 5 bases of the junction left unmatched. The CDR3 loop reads CASSPTSGLETQYF. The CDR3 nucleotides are TGTGCCAGCAGCCCGACTAGCGGGCTGGAGACCCAGTACTTC.

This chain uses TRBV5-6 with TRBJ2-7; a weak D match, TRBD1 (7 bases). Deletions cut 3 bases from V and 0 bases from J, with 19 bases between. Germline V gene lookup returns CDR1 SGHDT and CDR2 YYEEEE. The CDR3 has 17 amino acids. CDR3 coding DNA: TGTGCCAGCAGCTCCCGGACAGGAGGGCGGACCTCCTACGAGCAGTACTTC. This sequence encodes CASSSRTGGRTSYEQYF. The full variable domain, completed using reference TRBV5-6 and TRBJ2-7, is DAGVTQSPTHLIKTRGQQVTLRCSPKSGHDTVSWYQQALGQGPQFIFQYYEEEERQRGNFPDRFSGHQFPNYSSELNVNALLLGDSALYLCASSSRTGGRTSYEQYFGPGTRLTVT.

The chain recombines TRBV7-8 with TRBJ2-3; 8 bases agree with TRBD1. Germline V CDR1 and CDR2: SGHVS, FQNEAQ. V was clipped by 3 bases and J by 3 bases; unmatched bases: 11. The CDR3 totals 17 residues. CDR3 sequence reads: CASSFPPSGGKTDTQYF. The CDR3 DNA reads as TGTGCCAGCAGCTTCCCCCCCTCAGGGGGCAAAACAGATACGCAGTATTTT. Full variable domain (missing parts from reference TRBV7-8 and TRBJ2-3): GAGVSQSPRYKVAKRGQDVALRCDPISGHVSLFWYQQALGQGPEFLTYFQNEAQLDKSGLPSDRFFAERPEGSVSTLKIQRTQQEDSAVYLCASSFPPSGGKTDTQYFGPGTRLTVL.

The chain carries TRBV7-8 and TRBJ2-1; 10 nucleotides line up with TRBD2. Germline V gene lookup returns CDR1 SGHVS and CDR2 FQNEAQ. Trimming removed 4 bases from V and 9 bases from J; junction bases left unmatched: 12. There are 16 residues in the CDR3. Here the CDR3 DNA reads TGTGCCAGCAGCTACAACCTAGCGGGAGTCGAAGGTGAGCAGTTCTTC. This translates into CASSYNLAGVEGEQFF.

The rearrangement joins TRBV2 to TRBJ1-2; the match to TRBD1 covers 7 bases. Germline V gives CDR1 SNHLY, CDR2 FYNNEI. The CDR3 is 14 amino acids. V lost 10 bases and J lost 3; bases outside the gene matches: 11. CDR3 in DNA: TGTGCCAACCTCGTGGGACAGAGAGACTATGGCTACACCTTC. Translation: CANLVGQRDYGYTF.

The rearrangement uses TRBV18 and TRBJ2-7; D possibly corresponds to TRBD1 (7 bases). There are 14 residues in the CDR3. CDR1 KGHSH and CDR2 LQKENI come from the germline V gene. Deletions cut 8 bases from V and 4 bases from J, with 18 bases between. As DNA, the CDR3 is TGTGCCAGCGCGGGACAGCGGTTTAAGTACGAGCAGTACTTC. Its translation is CASAGQRFKYEQYF.

Here the CDR3 DNA reads TGCAGCGTTGAGGGGAGCTCGATTAACTATGGCTACACCTTC. Protein product: CSVEGSSINYGYTF. The chain employs TRBV29-1 and TRBJ1-2, with D unresolved. The CDR3 has 14 amino acids. The V end was cut by 3 bases, the J end by 1 base, with 12 bases between. Germline values: CDR1 SQVTM, CDR2 ANQGSEA.

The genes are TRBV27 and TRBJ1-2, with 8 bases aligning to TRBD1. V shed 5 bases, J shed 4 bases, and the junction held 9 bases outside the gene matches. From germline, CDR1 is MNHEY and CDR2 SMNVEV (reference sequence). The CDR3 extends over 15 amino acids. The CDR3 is CASSLTPTGVYGYTF. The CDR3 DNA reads TGTGCCAGCAGTCTCACCCCGACAGGGGTCTATGGCTACACCTTC.

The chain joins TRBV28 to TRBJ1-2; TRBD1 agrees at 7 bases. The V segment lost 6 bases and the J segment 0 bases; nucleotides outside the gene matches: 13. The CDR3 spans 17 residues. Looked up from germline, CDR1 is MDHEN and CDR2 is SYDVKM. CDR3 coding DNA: TGTGCCAGCAGGCAACCCCCAGGGGGTCCCTCTAACTATGGCTACACCTTC. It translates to CASRQPPGGPSNYGYTF.

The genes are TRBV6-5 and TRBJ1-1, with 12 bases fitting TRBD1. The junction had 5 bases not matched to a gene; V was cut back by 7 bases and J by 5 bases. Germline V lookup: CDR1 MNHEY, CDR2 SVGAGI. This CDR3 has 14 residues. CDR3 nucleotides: TGTGCCAGCATACGGGACAGGGGGCGTACTGAAGCTTTCTTT. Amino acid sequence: CASIRDRGRTEAFF.

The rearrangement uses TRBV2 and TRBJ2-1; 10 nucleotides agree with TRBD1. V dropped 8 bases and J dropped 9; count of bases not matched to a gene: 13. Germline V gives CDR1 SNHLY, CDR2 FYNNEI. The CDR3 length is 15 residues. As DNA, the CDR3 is TGTGCCAGCGGCCAGGACAGGGGGTCACTAAGTGAGCAGTTCTTC. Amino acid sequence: CASGQDRGSLSEQFF.